This T cell receptor beta chain was profiled in a study of blood T cell repertoires in COVID-19. Study context: Acute and convalescent COVID-19 samples came from the United States, Italy and Spain. From T cells, B-cell-depleted T cells, or PBMCs came the material, which was cDNA or gDNA.

Method: immunoSEQ multiplex PCR; TCRdb's copy keeps in-frame clones and lacks some. Here the sample spans some 73,000 clones, more than 70% being singletons. The CDR3 loop spans 14 amino acids. In germline, CDR1 is MNHEY, CDR2 SVGAGI. Trimming stripped 2 bases from V and 5 bases from J, with 10 bases between. A single count supports this clone. The chain joins TRBV6-5 to TRBJ1-5; D remains ambiguous. The clonotype was recovered from a woman of 80 years or more with active or convalescent COVID-19. Sequencing input: peripheral blood. This chain's CDR3 is CASSYDGRDQPQHF. In nucleotides, the CDR3 is TGTGCCAGCAGTTACGACGGGAGGGATCAGCCCCAGCATTTT.